The TCR beta chain described here comes from a study of T-cell memory formation after mild COVID-19. The overall study: Among the donors, TCR clusters were largely specific to each donor.

Study-level findings and limits: The CD4+ clones that contracted clustered mainly within CM and EM, and the CD8+ clones concentrated in EMRA. Several responding clones turned up in pre-infection memory, indicating that cross-reactive memory may have taken part.

From germline, CDR1 is SGHVS and CDR2 FNYEAQ. This CDR3 contains 20 residues. Trimming removed 4 bases from V and 3 bases from J; junction bases left unmatched: 15. This clonotype was observed a handful of times. What it binds is unknown. Via MiXCR, TCRdb re-called the 5' RACE reads, giving one row per CDR3 protein. The sample contains 550,000 to 700,000 distinct CDR3 sequences, about a sixth of which appear only once. This chain uses TRBV7-6 with TRBJ2-2, with 12 bases fitting TRBD1. The sequenced sample was PBMCs or a T cell subset sorted from them (not recorded which). This TCR came from an adult woman who had mild COVID-19 (a few samples of this study predate the infection). Cell type and time point are not known. CDR3 protein: CASSSFWDRGRSPHTGELFF. The CDR3 DNA sequence: TGTGCCAGCAGCTCATTCTGGGACAGGGGGCGATCCCCCCACACCGGGGAGCTGTTTTTT. The full variable domain, its missing parts supplied by reference TRBV7-6 and TRBJ2-2, is GAGVSQSPRYKVTKRGQDVALRCDPISGHVSLYWYRQALGQGPEFLTYFNYEAQQDKSGLPNDRFSAERPEGSISTLTIQRTEQRDSAMYRCASSSFWDRGRSPHTGELFFGEGSRLTVL.